This TCR beta chain is from a study of OX40 agonist ivuxolimab in advanced cancers. For the wider study: Ivuxolimab, which targeted the costimulatory receptor OX40 (CD134), was an agonistic, fully human IgG2 monoclonal antibody. Intravenous ivuxolimab was administered to patients every 2 weeks at six dose levels: 0.01, 0.1, 0.3, 1.5, 3 and 10 mg/kg. Of the 52 patients in dose escalation, around 19 had hepatocellular carcinoma, roughly 15 had melanoma, 9 had renal cell carcinoma and 9 had head and neck cancer. The dose-escalation cohort was approximately 83% male with a mean age of approximately 60 years, ranging from roughly 23 to 85. Patients were allowed to have had prior anti-PD-1, anti-PD-L1 or anti-CTLA-4 therapy, and around 41% of the dose-escalation patients had previously received checkpoint inhibitors. Partial responses were achieved by three dose-escalation patients, of whom one had hepatocellular carcinoma and two had cutaneous melanoma. The point of sequencing TCRbeta in the periphery was to test whether ivuxolimab changed TCR sequence diversity and drove clonal T-cell expansion. The paper covers the monotherapy dose-escalation part of the phase I ivuxolimab trial, which included N of about 50 patients.

The trial excluded patients who had a history of autoimmune disease or who were on systemic immunosuppression. In every dose cohort, peripheral blood was drawn for TCR sequencing at baseline, cycle 4 day 1, and cycle 7 day 1. The samples were drawn from a first-in-human, open-label, multicenter phase I dose-escalation trial of ivuxolimab. The trial enrolled adults with locally advanced or metastatic head and neck squamous cell, hepatocellular, melanoma or renal cell carcinoma. CD4+ and CD8+ T cells were sorted separately from peripheral blood before TCR sequencing. The germline V gene gives CDR1 as SNHLY and CDR2 as FYNNEI. Including cysteine and phenylalanine, the CDR3 has 17 amino acids. CDR3 DNA only is kept here, 51 bases in frame from base 1. Clipping removes 7 bases from V and 1 base from J, with 7 as the unmatched junction base count. To sequence the TCRbeta CDR3 region, genomic DNA was isolated from the sorted cells. The immunoSEQ Assay was used for sequencing of TCRbeta CDR3 regions. The immuneACCESS repertoire file appears here via TCRdb, limited to in-frame rearrangements. These files lack a portion of the clones; in checked studies, under half of the deficit traces to unresolved V genes, and the cause of the others is not known. This sample holds tens of thousands of clones; 75% to 90% were observed only once. The top ten hold about 5% of the sample.

To note about this clone: Its cognate antigen has yet to be identified. No qualities accompany the bases; no much larger clone lies one base away.

General study outcomes and caveats: The antigen specificity of the peripheral T cells that underwent clonal expansion was not determined. Low levels of normalized T-cell clonal expansion were also seen in some nonresponding patients. After ivuxolimab, more expanded clones were found on average in CD8+ T cells than in CD4+ T cells. At doses of 0.1 to 3.0 mg/kg, clonal expansion of both CD4+ and CD8+ blood T cells was observed from baseline to week 6. In the 0.1-3.0 mg/kg groups, partial responders were among the patients with the lowest normalized peripheral clonal expansion, particularly in CD8+ T cells.

The sequence derives from an adult with an advanced solid tumor such as melanoma, head and neck, liver or kidney cancer. The sequencing here drew on CD4+ or CD8+ T cells sorted from blood, taken in a trial of the OX40 agonist ivuxolimab. Recombination linked TRBV2 to TRBJ2-2; TRBD2 matches 12 bases in the middle. The DNA sequence reads TGTGCCAGCACCCTGACTAGCGGGAGAGGGAACACCGGGGAGCTGTTTTTT. Its protein reads: CASTLTSGRGNTGELFF.